This TCR beta chain derives from a study of cytotoxic CD8 clonotypes in ibrutinib-treated CLL. Assay used: immunoSEQ multiplex PCR; TCRdb lists only in-frame clones, some missing. The table has 30,000 to 35,000 clones, 69% seen once. Per the germline V gene, CDR1 is MNHNS and CDR2 is SASEGT. The length of the CDR3 is 17 residues. With 3 bases clipped from V and 8 bases from J, the junction kept 16 bases outside the gene matches. This clone is labeled as medium-sized. V gene TRBV6-1 combines with J gene TRBJ1-2; 9 nucleotides agree with TRBD1. Sequenced material: PBMCs, taken before ibrutinib treatment. The sequence was obtained from a human donor with chronic lymphocytic leukemia. The CDR3 here is CASSESRDRVVGGGYTF. DNA for the CDR3: TGTGCCAGCAGTGAGTCCCGGGACAGGGTAGTGGGCGGCGGCTACACCTTC.